The clone carrying this TCR beta chain was detected only a few times. This entry is derived from a study of CD8+ T cells in alopecia areata. cDNA prepared by RNA extraction and subsequent reverse transcription served as the template for sequencing. The method was immunoSEQ multiplex PCR; TCRdb's version includes in-frame clones alone and lacks a portion of them. There are some 150,000 clones in the sample; less than 65% occur only once, and 15% to 20% lies in the top ten. This TCR was recovered from a human donor with alopecia areata. Material: CD8+ T cells sorted from blood, obtained at week 0.

The CDR3, as DNA: TGTGCCAGCAGCTTAAACTCAAGGGAGACCCAGTACTTC. Translation: CASSLNSRETQYF. The chain combines TRBV11-2 with TRBJ2-5; no reliable D call. Trimming shortened V by 2 bases and J by 5 bases, and 9 bases separated the two germline ends. CDR3 length equals 13 residues. In germline, CDR1 is SGHAT, CDR2 FQNNGV.